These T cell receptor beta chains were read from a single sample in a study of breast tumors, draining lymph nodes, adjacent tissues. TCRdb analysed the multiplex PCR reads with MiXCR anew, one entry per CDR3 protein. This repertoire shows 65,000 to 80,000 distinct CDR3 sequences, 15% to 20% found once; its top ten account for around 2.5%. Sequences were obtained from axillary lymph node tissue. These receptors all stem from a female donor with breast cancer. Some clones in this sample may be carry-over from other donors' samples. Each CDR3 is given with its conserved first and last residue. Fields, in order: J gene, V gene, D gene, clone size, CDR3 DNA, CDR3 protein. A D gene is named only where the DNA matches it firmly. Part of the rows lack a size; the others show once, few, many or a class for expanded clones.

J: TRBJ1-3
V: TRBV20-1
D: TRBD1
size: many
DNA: TGCAGTGCTAAGGACAGGGGGAGTGGAAACACCATATATTTT
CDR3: CSAKDRGSGNTIYF

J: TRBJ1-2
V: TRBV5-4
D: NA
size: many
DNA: TGTGCCAGCAGCTTGAAGGGTCCGGGTTCCTATGGCTACACCTTC
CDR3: CASSLKGPGSYGYTF

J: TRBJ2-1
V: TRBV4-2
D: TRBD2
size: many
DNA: TGTGCCAGCAGCCAAGGGACTAGCTCCTACAATGAGCAGTTCTTC
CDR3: CASSQGTSSYNEQFF

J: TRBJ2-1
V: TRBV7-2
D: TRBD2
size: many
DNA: TGTGCCAGCAGCTTCTTAGCTAGCGGGAGTGGTGGAGGTGAGCAGTTCTTC
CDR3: CASSFLASGSGGGEQFF

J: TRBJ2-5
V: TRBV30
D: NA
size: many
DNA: TGTGCCTGGAGATCCTTCGGGGCAGAGACCCAGTACTTC
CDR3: CAWRSFGAETQYF

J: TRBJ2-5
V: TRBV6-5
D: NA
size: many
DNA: TGTGCCAGCAGTTGGCGGGGTCCCACAGAGACCCAGTACTTC
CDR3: CASSWRGPTETQYF

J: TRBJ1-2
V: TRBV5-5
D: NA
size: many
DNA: TGTGCCAGCAGCTTGGTCGGAGACGCTAACTATGGCTACACCTTC
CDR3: CASSLVGDANYGYTF

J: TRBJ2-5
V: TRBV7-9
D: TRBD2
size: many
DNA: TGTGCCAGCGGTCTTATGGCGGGAGCGAGGGAGACCCAGTACTTC
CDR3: CASGLMAGARETQYF

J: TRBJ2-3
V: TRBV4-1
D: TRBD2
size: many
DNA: TGCGCCAGCAGCCCCCGGGACTACGATACGCAGTATTTT
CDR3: CASSPRDYDTQYF

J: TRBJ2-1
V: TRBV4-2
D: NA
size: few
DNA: TGTGCCAGCAGCCAAGGACGGTCTTGGCTAGCAAGCGATGAGCAGTTCTTC
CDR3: CASSQGRSWLASDEQFF

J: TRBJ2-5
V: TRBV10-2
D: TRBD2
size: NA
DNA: TGCGCCAGCAATCTACAGGGCGGGAGGGCTAAAGAGACCCAGTACTTC
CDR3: CASNLQGGRAKETQYF

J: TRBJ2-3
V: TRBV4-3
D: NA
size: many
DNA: TGCGCCAGCAGCCAAGATCTTCTAGGAGGAGGGACAGATACGCAGTATTTT
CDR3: CASSQDLLGGGTDTQYF

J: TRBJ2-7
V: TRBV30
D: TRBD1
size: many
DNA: TGTGCCTGGATGGGACAGGGGTACGAGCAGTACTTC
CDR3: CAWMGQGYEQYF

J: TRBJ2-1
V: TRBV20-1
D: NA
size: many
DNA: TGCAGTGCTAGATGGCAGGGGTTCTACAATGAGCAGTTCTTC
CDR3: CSARWQGFYNEQFF

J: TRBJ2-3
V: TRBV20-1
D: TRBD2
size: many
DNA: TGCAGTGCTAGACAACGAGCGGGAAATTCAGATACGCAGTATTTT
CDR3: CSARQRAGNSDTQYF

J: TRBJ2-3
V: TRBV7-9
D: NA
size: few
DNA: TGTGCCAGCGGCTTGCTATCGAGCACAGATACGCAGTATTTT
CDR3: CASGLLSSTDTQYF

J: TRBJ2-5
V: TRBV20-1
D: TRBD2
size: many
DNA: TGCAGTGCTAGAGATGGAGCGGGACGGCAAGAGACCCAGTACTTC
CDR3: CSARDGAGRQETQYF

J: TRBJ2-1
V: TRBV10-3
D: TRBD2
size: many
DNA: TGTGCCATCAGGATGAGCGGGAGTCGCGGCAATGAGCAGTTCTTC
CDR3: CAIRMSGSRGNEQFF

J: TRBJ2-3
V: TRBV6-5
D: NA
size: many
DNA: TGTGCCAGCAGTTCACTGGGGGGCACCATCACAGATACGCAGTATTTT
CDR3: CASSSLGGTITDTQYF

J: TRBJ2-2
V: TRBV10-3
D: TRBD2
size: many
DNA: TGTGAGAAGCGGGACGGGGCCGGGGAGCTGTTTTTT
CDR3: CEKRDGAGELFF

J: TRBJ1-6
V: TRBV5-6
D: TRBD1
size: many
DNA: TGTGCCAGCAGCTCTTCGGACAGGGGCAATTCACCCCTCCACTTT
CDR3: CASSSSDRGNSPLHF

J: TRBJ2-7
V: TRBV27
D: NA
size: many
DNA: TGTGCCAGCAGTTTTGTCGGGACACGCGGAGACGAGCAGTACTTC
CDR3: CASSFVGTRGDEQYF

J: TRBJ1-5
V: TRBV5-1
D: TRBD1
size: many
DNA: TGCGCCAGCAGCTTGGAAGGACAGGCACGACAGCCCCAGCATTTT
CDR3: CASSLEGQARQPQHF

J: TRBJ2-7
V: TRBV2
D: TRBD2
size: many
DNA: TGTGCCAGCAGCGGACTAGTCTACGAGCAGTACTTC
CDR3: CASSGLVYEQYF

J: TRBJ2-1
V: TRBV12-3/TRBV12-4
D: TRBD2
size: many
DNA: TGTGCCAGCAGTTTAAGGGTCGGCGGGAGTAGTTACAATGAGCAGTTCTTC
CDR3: CASSLRVGGSSYNEQFF

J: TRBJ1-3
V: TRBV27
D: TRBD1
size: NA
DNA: TGTGCCAGCAGCTCCCGGGACAGGGGAAACACCATATATTTT
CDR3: CASSSRDRGNTIYF

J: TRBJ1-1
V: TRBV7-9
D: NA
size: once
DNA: TGTGCCAGCAGCTTAAGGGAAATGGACACTGAAGCTTTCTTT
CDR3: CASSLREMDTEAFF

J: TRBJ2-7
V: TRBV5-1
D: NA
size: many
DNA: TGCGCCAGCAGCTTGGGGACAGTTGACTACGAGCAGTACTTC
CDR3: CASSLGTVDYEQYF

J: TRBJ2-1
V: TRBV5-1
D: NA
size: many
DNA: TGCGCCAGCAGCTTAGAAAGCGGCCCCTACAATGAGCAGTTCTTC
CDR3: CASSLESGPYNEQFF

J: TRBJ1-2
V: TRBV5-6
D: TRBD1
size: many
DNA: TGTGCCAGCAGCCCGTTCCACTTGACAGGGGGCGGCTACACCTTC
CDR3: CASSPFHLTGGGYTF

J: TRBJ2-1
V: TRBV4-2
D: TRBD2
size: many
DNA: TGTGCCAGCAGCCAACCAAAGGGACTAGCGGCCTACAATGAGCAGTTCTTC
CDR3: CASSQPKGLAAYNEQFF

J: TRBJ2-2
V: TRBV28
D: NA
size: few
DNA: TGTGCCAGCAGTTTAGGGGGGCTGCACACCGGGGAGCTGTTTTTT
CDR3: CASSLGGLHTGELFF

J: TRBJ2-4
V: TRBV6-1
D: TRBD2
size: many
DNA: TGTGCCAGCACCAGGAGGGGAGCGGGAGGGCCAGGAAACATTCAGTACTTC
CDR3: CASTRRGAGGPGNIQYF

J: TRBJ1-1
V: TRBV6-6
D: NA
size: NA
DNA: TGTGCCAGCAGTTACCCACAGGGTTGGGACACTGAAGCTTTCTTT
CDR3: CASSYPQGWDTEAFF

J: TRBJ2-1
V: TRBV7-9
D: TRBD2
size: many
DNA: TGTGCCAGCAGCTTCCCGGGACTAGCGAACTACAATGAGCAGTTCTTC
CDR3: CASSFPGLANYNEQFF

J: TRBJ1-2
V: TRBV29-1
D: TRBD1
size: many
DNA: TGCAGCGCCGGACAGGGGAACTATGGCTACACCTTC
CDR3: CSAGQGNYGYTF

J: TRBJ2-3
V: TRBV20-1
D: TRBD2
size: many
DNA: TGCAGTGCTAGAGGAGCGGGAGAGTCTAGCACAGATACGCAGTATTTT
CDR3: CSARGAGESSTDTQYF